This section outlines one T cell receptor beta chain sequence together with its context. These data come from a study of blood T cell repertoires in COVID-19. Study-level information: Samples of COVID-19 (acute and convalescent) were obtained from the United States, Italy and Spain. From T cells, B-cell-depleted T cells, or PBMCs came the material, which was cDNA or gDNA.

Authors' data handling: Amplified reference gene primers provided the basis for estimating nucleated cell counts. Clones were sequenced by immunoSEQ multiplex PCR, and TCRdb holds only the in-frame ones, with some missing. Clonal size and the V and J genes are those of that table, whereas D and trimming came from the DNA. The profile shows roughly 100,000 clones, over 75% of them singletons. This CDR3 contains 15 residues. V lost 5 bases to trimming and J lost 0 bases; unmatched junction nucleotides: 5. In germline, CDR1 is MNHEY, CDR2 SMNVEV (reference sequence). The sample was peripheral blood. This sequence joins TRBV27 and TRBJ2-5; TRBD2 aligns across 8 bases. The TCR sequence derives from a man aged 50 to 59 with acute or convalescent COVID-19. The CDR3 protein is CASSKRGTYQETQYF. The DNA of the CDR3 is TGTGCCAGCAGTAAGCGGGGGACCTACCAAGAGACCCAGTACTTC.